This T cell receptor (beta chain) was observed in a study of blood T cell repertoires in COVID-19. Study context: Acute-phase and convalescent COVID-19 samples originated in the United States, Italy and Spain. Sources were T cells, B-cell-depleted T cells, or PBMCs; the material itself was cDNA or gDNA.

Study processing details: Estimation of nucleated cell counts was performed using reference gene primer amplification. Sequencing used immunoSEQ multiplex PCR; TCRdb keeps in-frame clones, though not all of them. V, J and clone size reflect that table, while D and trimming were determined from the DNA. The sample yields 90,000 to 130,000 clones, roughly 84% seen once. The CDR3 contains 15 residues. In germline, CDR1 is MNHEY, CDR2 SVGAGI. The ends lost 6 bases at V and 7 bases at J; junction bases unmatched: 9. This clonotype was sampled from a woman aged 70-85 years with acute or convalescent COVID-19. This chain uses TRBV6-5 with TRBJ2-1, with 10 bases lining up with TRBD2. The sequenced sample was peripheral blood. The DNA of the CDR3 is TGTGCCAGCAGCTTAGCGGGGGGCCTGGAGAATGAGCAGTTCTTC. Amino acids: CASSLAGGLENEQFF.